One sample yielded the 8 T cell receptor beta chains listed below, sequenced in a study of shared clonotypes between healthy human individuals. TCRdb's table, derived via immunoSEQ multiplex PCR, lists solely in-frame clones and lacks some. The sample includes 2 million to 3 million clones, approximately 93% of them seen just once. The sequenced sample was naive CD4+ T cells from PBMCs. Subset indicated: CD45RA+ positively selected. These TCRs come from a man younger than 35 in good health. Some clones in this sample may be carry-over from other donors' samples.

A remark on this clone: This sample includes further DNA sequences coding for the same CDR3. The J gene is TRBJ2-5, the V gene TRBV5-1; 7 nucleotides agree with TRBD1. V shed 2 bases and J 5 bases; nucleotides not matched to a gene: 3. The CDR3 sequence is 13 residues long. The germline CDR1 and CDR2 sequences are SGHRS and YFSETQ. CDR3 DNA: TGCGCCAGCAGCTTACAGGGGTCGGAGACCCAGTACTTC. This translates into CASSLQGSETQYF.

The chain couples TRBV19 to TRBJ1-4; D possibly corresponds to TRBD1 (5 bases). V dropped 7 bases and J dropped 0 bases, with 9 bases sitting between them. This CDR3 has 14 amino acids. Germline V lookup: CDR1 LNHDA, CDR2 SQIVND (reference sequence). CDR3 sequence: CASKGVATNEKLFF. CDR3 in DNA: TGTGCCAGTAAAGGGGTAGCAACTAATGAAAAACTGTTTTTT. Full variable domain (remainder filled in from reference TRBV19 and TRBJ1-4): DGGITQSPKYLFRKEGQNVTLSCEQNLNHDAMYWYRQDPGQGLRLIYYSQIVNDFQKGDIAEGYSVSREKKESFPLTVTSAQKNPTAFYLCASKGVATNEKLFFGSGTQLSVL.

The V call is TRBV5-1, the J call TRBJ2-5, with 7 bases identical to TRBD2. V shed 3 bases and J 5 bases; nucleotides not matched to a gene: 10. Per germline, CDR1 SGHRS and CDR2 YFSETQ. This CDR3 region has 15 residues. CDR3 nucleotide sequence: TGCGCCAGCAGCTGGGGGGGATCTAGCGACGAGACCCAGTACTTC. Encoded protein: CASSWGGSSDETQYF.

On this clone: At the DNA level, this CDR3 is encoded by other sequences in the same sample as well. CDR3 DNA sequence: TGTGCCAGCTCACCACCCGGTCGCACAGATACGCAGTATTTT. Protein: CASSPPGRTDTQYF. The chain has TRBV18 and TRBJ2-3; D uncertain. The germline V and J ends were trimmed by 0 bases and 1 base, with 5 bases remaining between them. Germline CDR1 is KGHSH and CDR2 is LQKENI. The CDR3 spans 14 residues.

The chain recombines TRBV6-5 with TRBJ2-5, with D hard to call. CDR3 length: 11 residues. The germline CDR1 and CDR2 sequences are MNHEY and SVGAGI. V lost 8 bases and J lost 5, with 9 bases in between. CDR3 coding DNA: TGTGCCAGCGTGACCGCGGAGACCCAGTACTTC. The encoded protein is CASVTAETQYF.

The chain is built from TRBV6-5 and TRBJ1-6, with D perhaps matching TRBD1 (6 bases). V dropped 8 bases and J dropped 6 bases, with 11 bases sitting between them. The CDR3 is 13 amino acids. The germline gives CDR1 MNHEY, CDR2 SVGAGI. CDR3 sequence (DNA): TGTGCCAGCGGGGGGCCTAGTAATTCACCCCTCCACTTT. It codes for CASGGPSNSPLHF.

The chain joins TRBV19 to TRBJ1-1, with 9 bases identical to TRBD1. Per the germline V gene, CDR1 is LNHDA and CDR2 is SQIVND (reference sequence). After removal of 6 bases from V and 0 bases from J, the junction contained 8 bases not matched to a gene. The CDR3 sequence is 16 residues long. The CDR3 sequence is CASSLGQGWLNTEAFF. CDR3 bases: TGTGCCAGTAGCCTCGGACAGGGGTGGCTGAACACTGAAGCTTTCTTT.

Notes on this clone: Its ends do not fully match the called genes, so a read error is possible. V is TRBV6-6 and J is TRBJ2-4; D may match TRBD1 or TRBD2 (5 bases each). CDR1 and CDR2 from the germline V gene are MNHNY and SVGAGI (reference sequence). The CDR3 is made up of 10 amino acids. This CDR3 reads CATYTGTGHF. The CDR3 DNA reads as TGTGCCACCTACACCGGGACGGGCCACTTC.